This TCR beta chain was recorded in a study of shared clonotypes between healthy human individuals. Naive CD4+ cells were CD45RA-selected; the remaining cells were memory. Authors' processing steps: Filtering differed because ImmunoSEQ produced junction-only sequences that carried no quality scores. Repertoires were generated with immunoSEQ multiplex PCR, while TCRdb's copy carries only in-frame clones and drops some. V and J calls and clone size come straight from that table; D and trimming were deduced from the DNA. The repertoire includes about 1.5 million clones, roughly 98% of them detected once, and approximately 0.44% sits in the top ten. This clone appeared once. The ends were cut back, 5 bases at V and 4 bases at J, with 18 bases in the middle. The length of the CDR3 is 15 residues. Germline V CDR1 and CDR2: MNHNY, SVGAGI (reference sequence).

Sequences were obtained from naive CD4+ T cells sorted from blood. Subset noted: CD45RA+ positively selected. The clonotype originates from a man aged 30 to 45 in good health. The V and J genes are TRBV6-6 and TRBJ2-7; D is unresolved. The CDR3 bases are TGTGCCAGCAGTCTCACCTGGGATTTCGATTACGAGCAGTACTTC. Amino acids: CASSLTWDFDYEQYF.